The 25 T cell receptor beta chains below come from one sample, sequenced in a study of blood T cells in healthy people across ages. Using a J-beta primer mix together with a sample-barcoded 5' primer, a second PCR was run for about 6 to 11 cycles. TCRdb reprocessed the 5' RACE reads via MiXCR and lists one record per CDR3 protein. This sample yields approximately 880,000 distinct CDR3 sequences, of which roughly 52% are seen a single time; roughly 13% belongs to the top ten. Sequencing used blood. These receptors were collected from a man younger than 45 in good health.

This clonotype occurred a few times. The chain links TRBV11-2 to TRBJ2-4; D possibly matches TRBD1 or TRBD2 (6 bases each). The CDR3 totals 16 residues. The germline gives CDR1 SGHAT, CDR2 FQNNGV. V was trimmed by 5 bases and J by 3 bases, leaving 17 bases between them. DNA for the CDR3: TGTGCCAGCAGCCCAGAGATAGCGGACAGCAAAAACATTCAGTACTTC. Amino acids: CASSPEIADSKNIQYF. The full variable domain, its missing parts supplied by reference TRBV11-2 and TRBJ2-4, is EAGVAQSPRYKIIEKRQSVAFWCNPISGHATLYWYQQILGQGPKLLIQFQNNGVVDDSQLPKDRFSAERLKGVDSTLKIQPAKLEDSAVYLCASSPEIADSKNIQYFGAGTRLSVL.

The CDR3 region is CASSYSGIQYF. CDR3 nucleotide sequence: TGTGCCAGCAGTTACTCGGGCATTCAGTACTTC. The chain has TRBV6-5 and TRBJ2-7; no clear D gene. The better agreement between TRBJ2-4 and the DNA end casts doubt on the J call. Germline assignment: CDR1 MNHEY and CDR2 SVGAGI. The CDR3 has 11 residues.

The rearrangement links TRBV4-2 to TRBJ1-4; 7 bases line up with TRBD1. The V segment lost 4 bases and the J segment 2 bases; nucleotides outside the gene matches: 4. The CDR3 totals 15 residues. Germline V CDR1 and CDR2: LGHNA, YNFKEQ. This CDR3 reads CASSPWDSTNEKLFF. CDR3 nucleotides: TGTGCCAGCAGCCCTTGGGACAGCACTAATGAAAAACTGTTTTTT.

This clonotype was recorded a few times. The V and J genes are TRBV6-6 and TRBJ2-5; D not resolved. The V end was cut by 11 bases, the J end by 1 base, with 14 bases between. The length of the CDR3 is 13 residues. The germline gives CDR1 MNHNY, CDR2 SVGAGI (reference sequence). This chain's CDR3 is CAACTGTQETQYF. The CDR3 coding sequence is TGTGCCGCATGTACGGGCACCCAAGAGACCCAGTACTTC.

The rearrangement uses TRBV28 and TRBJ2-3, with unresolved D. The germline V and J ends were trimmed by 9 bases and 5 bases, with 9 bases remaining between them. The germline CDR1 and CDR2 sequences are MDHEN and SYDVKM. CDR3 length: 11 residues. This chain's CDR3 is CASEEGDTQYF. The CDR3 DNA reads TGTGCCAGTGAAGAAGGAGATACGCAGTATTTT.

V is TRBV2 and J is TRBJ2-5; D perhaps matches TRBD1 (7 bases). The J call may be mistaken, given a closer DNA end match to TRBJ2-7. The length of the CDR3 is 15 residues. Germline loops: CDR1 SNHLY, CDR2 FYNNEI. The CDR3 here is CASSGRRGGGSEQYF. The CDR3 region has the DNA TGTGCCAGCAGTGGCAGGCGTGGAGGGGGCAGCGAGCAGTACTTC.

There are a few counts of this clonotype. V and J are TRBV20-1 and TRBJ1-4; D gene unclear. Trimming removed 2 bases from V and 5 bases from J, with 12 bases in between. The CDR3 runs to 14 residues. The V gene's germline CDR1 is DFQATT and CDR2 SNEGSKA (reference sequence). CDR3 amino acids: CSARTRTTNEKLFF. The CDR3 coding sequence is TGCAGTGCTAGAACAAGAACGACAAATGAAAAACTGTTTTTT.

This clonotype was counted a few times. V is TRBV2 and J is TRBJ2-7, with D unclear. The CDR3 sequence is 11 residues long. The germline CDR1 and CDR2 sequences are SNHLY and FYNNEI. Trimming took off 1 base at V and 6 bases at J, with 4 bases between the two ends. For the CDR3, the DNA is TGTGCCAGCAGTGAAGGGAGCGAGCAGTACTTC. As protein: CASSEGSEQYF.

About this clonotype: A much larger clone differs by one base, so this may be a read error. This chain links TRBV2 with TRBJ2-3; 8 nucleotides align to TRBD2. The CDR3 has 12 amino acids. J was trimmed by 10 bases and V by 6 bases; bases with no gene match: 6. From germline, CDR1 is SNHLY and CDR2 FYNNEI. CDR3 amino acids: CASRESGGPQYF. As DNA, the CDR3 is TGTGCCAGCAGAGAAAGCGGGGGTCCGCAGTATTTT.

The V gene is TRBV6-6, the J gene TRBJ2-4, with a possible D match to TRBD1 (6 bases). Per the germline V gene, CDR1 is MNHNY and CDR2 is SVGAGI (reference sequence). CDR3 length: 15 amino acids. Trimming pared 4 bases from V and 4 bases from J, leaving 14 bases between. CDR3 DNA sequence: TGTGCCAGCAGTTTCGCGGACAGACCAAAAAACATTCAGTACTTC. Translation gives CASSFADRPKNIQYF.

This clonotype was detected a few times. The rearrangement links TRBV20-1 to TRBJ2-1; 9 positions agree with TRBD2. Germline V CDR1 and CDR2: DFQATT, SNEGSKA (reference sequence). V trimming: 6 bases; J trimming: 3 bases; junction bases outside the gene matches: 9. The CDR3 runs to 15 residues. The CDR3 here is CSAKVASGDYNEQFF. The CDR3 DNA follows: TGCAGTGCCAAGGTTGCTAGCGGGGACTACAATGAGCAGTTCTTC.

This clonotype has only a few counts. V is TRBV20-1 and J is TRBJ1-2, with 10 positions matching TRBD1. The V and J ends lost 6 bases and 7 bases, in that order; junction bases with no gene match: 8. Looked up from germline, CDR1 is DFQATT and CDR2 is SNEGSKA (reference sequence). The CDR3 is 13 amino acids. CDR3 nucleotides: TGCAGTGCCGAGCGGGACAGGGGATCTGGCTACACCTTC. Translated: CSAERDRGSGYTF.

This clonotype was recorded a few times. The chain recombines TRBV20-1 with TRBJ2-7; TRBD2 agrees at 10 bases. The V gene end was trimmed by 4 bases and the J gene end by 2 bases; junction bases not matched to a gene: 11. This CDR3 spans 16 amino acids. The germline V gene has CDR1 DFQATT and CDR2 SNEGSKA (reference sequence). The CDR3 region is CSATSLAGRPPYEQYF. The CDR3 DNA reads TGCAGTGCTACGTCACTAGCGGGGAGGCCGCCCTACGAGCAGTACTTC.

This clonotype was seen a few times. J is TRBJ2-1 and V is TRBV7-9; 9 bases are a match to TRBD1. The CDR3 runs 13 residues. Per germline, CDR1 SEHNR and CDR2 FQNEAQ (reference sequence). V gave up 5 bases and J gave up 7 bases; unmatched junction bases: 3. CDR3 sequence (DNA): TGTGCCAGCAGCGGGACAGGGAGTAATGAGCAGTTCTTC. It yields the protein CASSGTGSNEQFF. Full variable domain (remainder filled in from reference TRBV7-9 and TRBJ2-1): DTGVSQNPRHKITKRGQNVTFRCDPISEHNRLYWYRQTLGQGPEFLTYFQNEAQLEKSRLLSDRFSAERPKGSFSTLEIQRTEQGDSAMYLCASSGTGSNEQFFGPGTRLTVL.

The chain links TRBV9 to TRBJ1-5, with D uncertain. The CDR3 covers 14 residues. Germline V gives CDR1 SGDLS, CDR2 YYNGEE. V lost 4 bases and J 3 bases, leaving 11 bases between the germline ends. CDR3 in amino acids: CASSKDAPNQPQHF. CDR3 nucleotides: TGTGCCAGCAGCAAGGACGCTCCCAATCAGCCCCAGCATTTT. The entire variable domain, with the rest obtained from reference TRBV9 and TRBJ1-5, is as follows: DSGVTQTPKHLITATGQRVTLRCSPRSGDLSVYWYQQSLDQGLQFLIQYYNGEERAKGNILERFSAQQFPDLHSELNLSSLELGDSALYFCASSKDAPNQPQHFGDGTRLSIL.

On this clonotype itself: A much larger clone differs from this one at a single base, so this may be a read error. The chain couples TRBV5-1 to TRBJ2-5; 12 positions match TRBD2. The CDR3 loop spans 15 amino acids. Germline V gene sequence: CDR1 SGHRS, CDR2 YFSETQ. The CDR3 region is CTSSLTSGGQDEQYF. The DNA for the CDR3 is TGCACCAGCAGCCTAACTAGCGGGGGGCAGGATGAGCAGTACTTC.

This clonotype was observed once. The rearrangement links TRBV12-1 to TRBJ1-4; TRBD1 is taken as the D call from the table, unchecked against the DNA. TRBV12-1 is classified as a pseudogene. This CDR3 has 15 residues. The CDR3 nucleotides are TGTGCCAGCAGCGGACAGGTGTTAAATGACGGAAAACTGTTTTTT. Its translation is CASSGQVLNDGKLFF.

The chain combines TRBV7-2 with TRBJ2-3; D call uncertain. Germline V lookup: CDR1 SGHTA, CDR2 FQGNSA. Trimming stripped 3 bases from V and 0 bases from J, with 7 bases between. The CDR3 runs to 14 residues. The DNA of the CDR3 is TGTGCCAGCAGCTTTATAGCTAGCACAGATACGCAGTATTTT. Its translation is CASSFIASTDTQYF.

This clonotype was seen a single time. A much more abundant neighbour one base away suggests this may be a read error. This chain connects TRBV20-1 to TRBJ1-6; 7 nucleotides align to TRBD1. The length of the CDR3 is 13 residues. CDR1 is DFQATT, CDR2 SNEGSKA, per germline (reference sequence). V shed 6 bases and J 11 bases; nucleotides not matched to a gene: 10. In DNA, the CDR3 is TGCAGTGCAACGACAGGGATCGGTCCACCCCTCCACTTT. It yields the protein CSATTGIGPPLHF.

The rearrangement joins TRBV6-5 to TRBJ2-5; 11 bases align to TRBD1. Germline V CDR1 and CDR2: MNHEY, SVGAGI. Trimming took 4 bases from V and 6 from J; bases not matched to a gene: 7. CDR3 length equals 15 residues. The CDR3 here is CASSFVGQGAQTQYF. In DNA form, the CDR3 reads TGTGCCAGCAGTTTTGTTGGACAGGGGGCCCAGACCCAGTACTTC.

This clonotype was detected only a few times. This chain joins TRBV27 and TRBJ1-4; TRBD1 matches 8 bases. With V trimmed by 8 bases and J by 4 bases, 6 bases remained unmatched. The CDR3 is 14 residues long. Germline CDR1 is MNHEY and CDR2 is SMNVEV (reference sequence). Written as DNA, the CDR3 is TGTGCCAGCGGCCTTGACAGGGGTAATGAAAAACTGTTTTTT. This translates into CASGLDRGNEKLFF.

As for this clonotype: At one end the junction does not follow the germline gene, possibly because of a read error. The chain uses TRBV15 and TRBJ1-2, with D possibly being TRBD1 (6 bases). The CDR3 is made up of 18 amino acids. Looked up from germline, CDR1 is LNHNV and CDR2 is YYDKDF (reference sequence). CDR3 coding DNA: TGTGCCACCAGTAGAGAGGCAGGGGAGAGGAGTATGGTCTATGGCTACACCTTC. Translated, it gives CATSREAGERSMVYGYTF.

The chain recombines TRBV6-5 with TRBJ2-3; D remains ambiguous. The germline V gene has CDR1 MNHEY and CDR2 SVGAGI. The length of the CDR3 is 16 residues. V dropped 0 bases and J dropped 2 bases, with 12 bases sitting between them. CDR3 protein: CASSYSGSQYTDTQYF. The CDR3 nucleotides read TGTGCCAGCAGTTACTCGGGCAGCCAATACACAGATACGCAGTATTTT.

V gene TRBV6-2 or TRBV6-3 combines with J gene TRBJ1-4; possibly TRBD1 for D (5 bases). There are 13 residues in the CDR3. The ends were cut back, 8 bases at V and 7 bases at J, with 14 bases in the middle. CDR1 and CDR2 from the germline V gene are MNHEY and SVGEGT. CDR3 amino acids: CASRSDSGEKLFF. The CDR3 DNA is TGTGCCAGCCGCAGCGACAGTGGTGAAAAACTGTTTTTT.

This sequence joins TRBV20-1 and TRBJ2-3; TRBD2 agrees at 7 bases. Germline CDR1 is DFQATT and CDR2 is SNEGSKA (reference sequence). CDR3 length: 13 residues. After removal of 2 bases from V and 7 bases from J, the junction contained 6 bases not matched to a gene. The CDR3 nucleotides are TGCAGTGCTAGACCTATACTAGCGAATACGCAGTATTTT. Residues: CSARPILANTQYF.